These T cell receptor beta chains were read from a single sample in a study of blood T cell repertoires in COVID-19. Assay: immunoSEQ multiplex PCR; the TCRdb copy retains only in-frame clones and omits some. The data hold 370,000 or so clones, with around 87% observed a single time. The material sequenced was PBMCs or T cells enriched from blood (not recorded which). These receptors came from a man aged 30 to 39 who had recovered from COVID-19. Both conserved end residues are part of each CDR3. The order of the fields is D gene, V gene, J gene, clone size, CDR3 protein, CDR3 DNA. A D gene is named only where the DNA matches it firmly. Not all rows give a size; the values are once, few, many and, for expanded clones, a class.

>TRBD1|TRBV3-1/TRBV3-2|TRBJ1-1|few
CASSQSNRGTEAFF
TGTGCCAGCAGCCAGTCGAACAGGGGCACTGAAGCTTTCTTT
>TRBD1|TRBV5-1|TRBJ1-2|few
CASSSGTGLGYTF
TGCGCCAGCAGCTCCGGGACAGGGCTTGGCTACACCTTC
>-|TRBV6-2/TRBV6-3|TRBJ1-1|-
CASSWRPGQVNTEAFF
TGTGCCAGCAGTTGGAGGCCGGGACAAGTGAACACTGAAGCTTTCTTT
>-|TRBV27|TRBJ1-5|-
CASRNGGSSNQPQHF
TGTGCCAGCAGGAACGGAGGAAGCAGCAATCAGCCCCAGCATTTT
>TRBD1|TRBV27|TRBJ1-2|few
CASSFRDRGRGYTF
TGTGCCAGCAGTTTCCGGGACAGGGGGCGAGGCTACACCTTC
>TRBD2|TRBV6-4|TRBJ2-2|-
CASSRSGVSGELFF
TGTGCCAGCAGCCGAAGCGGGGTCTCCGGGGAGCTGTTTTTT
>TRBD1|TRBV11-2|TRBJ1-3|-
CASSPLRTGLHHSGNTIYF
TGTGCCAGCAGCCCACTTAGGACAGGCCTTCACCACTCTGGAAACACCATATATTTT
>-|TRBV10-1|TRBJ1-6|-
CASSGRLGSPLHF
TGCGCCAGCAGTGGGAGGCTAGGATCACCCCTCCACTTT
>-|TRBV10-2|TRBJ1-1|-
CASMRGVNTEAFF
TGCGCCAGCATGCGGGGGGTGAACACTGAAGCTTTCTTT
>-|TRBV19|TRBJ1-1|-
CASSILARGGAQMPAFSANTEAFF
TGTGCCAGTAGTATTTTGGCGCGGGGGGGGGCTCAAATGCCCGCCTTCTCGGCGAACACTGAAGCTTTCTTT
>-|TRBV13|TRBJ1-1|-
CASSNPIADTEAFF
TGTGCCAGCAGTAATCCAATCGCAGACACTGAAGCTTTCTTT
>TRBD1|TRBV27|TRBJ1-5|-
CASSTNRGVQPQHF
TGTGCCAGCAGTACAAACAGGGGGGTACAGCCCCAGCATTTT
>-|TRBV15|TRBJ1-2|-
CATGALHGYTF
TGTGCCACCGGGGCCCTCCATGGCTACACCTTC
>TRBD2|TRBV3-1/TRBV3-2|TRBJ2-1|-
CASSTRGGASYNEQFF
TGTGCCAGCAGCACACGGGGGGGAGCCTCCTACAATGAGCAGTTCTTC
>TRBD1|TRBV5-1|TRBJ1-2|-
CASSEAGTGFNYGYTF
TGCGCCAGCAGCGAAGCCGGGACAGGGTTTAACTATGGCTACACCTTC
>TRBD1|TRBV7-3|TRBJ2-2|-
CASSPGTARELFF
TGTGCCAGCAGCCCCGGGACAGCCAGGGAGCTGTTTTTT
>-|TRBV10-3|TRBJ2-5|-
CAISGRIDSEAQETQYF
TGTGCCATCAGTGGGAGAATCGACAGCGAAGCTCAAGAGACCCAGTACTTC
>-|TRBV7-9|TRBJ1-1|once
CASSRTPQAANTEAFF
TGTGCCAGCAGTCGTACTCCTCAGGCTGCGAACACTGAAGCTTTCTTT
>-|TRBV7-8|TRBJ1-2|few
CASSLGRFLRRGVAGGYTF
TGTGCCAGCAGCTTAGGCCGGTTCCTCCGCAGGGGTGTAGCGGGTGGCTACACCTTC
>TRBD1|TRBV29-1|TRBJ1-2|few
CSVSPGTGGSYGYTF
TGCAGCGTTTCCCCCGGGACAGGGGGAAGCTATGGCTACACCTTC
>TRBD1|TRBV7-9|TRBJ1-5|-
CASSPTTGGNQPQHF
TGTGCCAGCAGCCCAACGACAGGGGGCAATCAGCCCCAGCATTTT
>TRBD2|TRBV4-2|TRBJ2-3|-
CASSPEWTSGSDTQYF
TGTGCCAGCAGCCCGGAATGGACTAGCGGTTCAGATACGCAGTATTTT
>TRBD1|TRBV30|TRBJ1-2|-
CAWTYGTASVGYTF
TGTGCCTGGACCTACGGGACAGCGTCGGTTGGCTACACCTTC
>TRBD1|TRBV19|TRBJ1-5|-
CASSPRLGTVSNQPQHF
TGTGCCAGTAGTCCGCGCCTCGGGACAGTTAGCAATCAGCCCCAGCATTTT
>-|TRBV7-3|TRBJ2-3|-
CASSLKVLGAVPDTQYF
TGTGCCAGCAGCTTAAAGGTTTTAGGGGCAGTTCCAGATACGCAGTATTTT
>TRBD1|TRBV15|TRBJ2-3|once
CATTTGTGTTDTQYF
TGTGCCACCACCACCGGGACAGGGACCACAGATACGCAGTATTTT
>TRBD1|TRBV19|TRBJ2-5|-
CASSMAQGLETQYF
TGTGCCAGTAGTATGGCACAGGGGTTAGAGACCCAGTACTTC
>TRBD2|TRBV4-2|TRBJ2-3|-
CASSQDGTSDTQYF
TGTGCCAGCAGCCAAGATGGGACTAGTGATACGCAGTATTTT
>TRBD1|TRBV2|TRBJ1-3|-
CASSVVGQGGNTIYF
TGTGCCAGCAGTGTTGTGGGACAGGGCGGCAACACCATATATTTT
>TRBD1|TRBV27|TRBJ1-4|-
CASSYRTGGLEKLFF
TGTGCCAGCAGTTACAGGACAGGGGGCTTAGAAAAACTGTTTTTT